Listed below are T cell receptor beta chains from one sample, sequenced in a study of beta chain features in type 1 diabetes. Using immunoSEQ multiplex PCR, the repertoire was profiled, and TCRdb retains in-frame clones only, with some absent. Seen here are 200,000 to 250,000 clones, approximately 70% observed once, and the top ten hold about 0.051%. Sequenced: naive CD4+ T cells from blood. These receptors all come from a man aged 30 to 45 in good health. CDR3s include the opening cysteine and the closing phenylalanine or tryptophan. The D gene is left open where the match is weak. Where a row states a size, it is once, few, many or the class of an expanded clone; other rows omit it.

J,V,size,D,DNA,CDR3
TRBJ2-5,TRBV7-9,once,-,TGTGCCAGCAGCCCGTGGAGTACGGAGACCCAGTACTTC,CASSPWSTETQYF
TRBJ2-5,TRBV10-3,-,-,TGTGCCATCAGTGAGTTGCGGGGGACCCAGTACTTC,CAISELRGTQYF
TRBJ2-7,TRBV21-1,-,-,TGTGCCAGCAGCAACAGCGCTGAGCAGTACTTC,CASSNSAEQYF
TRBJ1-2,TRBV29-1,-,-,TGCAGCGTTGGCTCAGACTATGGCTACACCTTC,CSVGSDYGYTF
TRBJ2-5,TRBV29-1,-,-,TGCAGCGTTAGTAGGGGTTCAGAGACCCAGTACTTC,CSVSRGSETQYF
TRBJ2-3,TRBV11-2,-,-,TGTGCCAGCAGCGCCACAGGGATTTTCACAGATACGCAGTATTTT,CASSATGIFTDTQYF
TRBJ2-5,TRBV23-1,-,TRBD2,TGCGCCAGCAGTCCGTTCCCCGGGACTAGCGGGACACAAGAGACCCAGTACTTC,CASSPFPGTSGTQETQYF
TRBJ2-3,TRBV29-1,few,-,TGCAGCATTTCCCCAGTTGCAGATACGCAGTATTTT,CSISPVADTQYF
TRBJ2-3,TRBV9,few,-,TGTGCCAGCAGCGTAACTAGCACAGATACGCAGTATTTT,CASSVTSTDTQYF
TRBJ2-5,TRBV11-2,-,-,TGTGCCAGCAGCTCTAATATAGGGACCCAGTACTTC,CASSSNIGTQYF
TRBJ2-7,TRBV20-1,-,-,TGCAGTGCTGAGAGCAGCGACGAGCAGTACTTC,CSAESSDEQYF
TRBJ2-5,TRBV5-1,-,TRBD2,TGCGCCAGCAGGGCGGGAGGGGCCCAAGAGACCCAGTACTTC,CASRAGGAQETQYF
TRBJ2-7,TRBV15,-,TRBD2,TGTGCCACCCCTCCGACTAGCGGGGTCTCCTACGAGCAGTACTTC,CATPPTSGVSYEQYF
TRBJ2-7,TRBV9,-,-,TGTGCCAGCAGCCAGGGCGGGATTTACGAGCAGTACTTC,CASSQGGIYEQYF
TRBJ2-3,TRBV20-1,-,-,TGCAGTGCGGGGAGAAATACGCAGTATTTT,CSAGRNTQYF
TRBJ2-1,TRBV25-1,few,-,TGTGCCAGCAGAAAGGGTTTCTACAATGAGCAGTTCTTC,CASRKGFYNEQFF
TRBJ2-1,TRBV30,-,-,TGTGCCTGGAGCTTAGGACTTTACAATGAGCAGTTCTTC,CAWSLGLYNEQFF
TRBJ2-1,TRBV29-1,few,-,TGCAGCGTTTGGGGGCCATACAATGAGCAGTTCTTC,CSVWGPYNEQFF
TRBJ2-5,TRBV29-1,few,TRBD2,TGCAGCGATCTGGGACTAGCGGAAAACCAAGAGACCCAGTACTTC,CSDLGLAENQETQYF
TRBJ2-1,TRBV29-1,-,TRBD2,TGCAGCGTTGTGGCTAGCGGCAACAATGAGCAGTTCTTC,CSVVASGNNEQFF
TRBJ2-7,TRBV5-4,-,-,TGTGCCAGCAGCTTGAATTTCGGGGCCCGGGGCGAGCAGTACTTC,CASSLNFGARGEQYF
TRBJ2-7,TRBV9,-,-,TGTGCCAGCAGCGTACAGGCTGGGACCTACGAGCAGTACTTC,CASSVQAGTYEQYF
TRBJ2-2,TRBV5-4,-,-,TGTGCCAGCAGCTTGGGCAGGGCCCGTAACGGGGAGCTGTTTTTT,CASSLGRARNGELFF
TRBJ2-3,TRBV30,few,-,TGTGCCTGGAGCGCCCAGAAGAATACGCAGTATTTT,CAWSAQKNTQYF
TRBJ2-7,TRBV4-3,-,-,TGCGCCAGCAGCCAGGGGCCCCCGGGGACGGAACAGTACTTC,CASSQGPPGTEQYF
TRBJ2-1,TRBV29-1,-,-,TGCAGCGCCGGGACACTTCTGAGCTCCTACAATGAGCAGTTCTTC,CSAGTLLSSYNEQFF
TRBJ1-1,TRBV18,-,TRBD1,TGTGCCAGCTCGAAAAACAGGGGGATTAGCACTGAAGCTTTCTTT,CASSKNRGISTEAFF
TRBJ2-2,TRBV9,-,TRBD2,TGTGCCAGCAGCCCCCGAGGAGCGGGGATTAACACCGGGGAGCTGTTTTTT,CASSPRGAGINTGELFF
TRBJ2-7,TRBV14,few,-,TGTGCCAGCAGCCAAGATCCTAGCGCGAGTAAACAGTACTTC,CASSQDPSASKQYF
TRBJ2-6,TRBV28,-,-,TGTGCCAGCAGTGGCTCAGGGGCTGGGGCCAACGTCCTGACTTTC,CASSGSGAGANVLTF